This TCR beta chain comes out of a study of regulatory T cells in long-lasting Graves disease. Time point: persistent/refractory GD, antithyroid drugs over 5 years with positive TRAb. PBMC-extracted RNA yielded the TCR library. This clonotype was seen at least ten times. TCR beta libraries were built with iRepertoire HTBI primers and Arm-PCR of CDR3 regions. MiXCR, applied by TCRdb to the multiplex PCR reads, yields one record per CDR3 protein. Among 300,000 or so distinct CDR3 sequences listed, around 20% were seen once. Per the germline V gene, CDR1 is MNHNS and CDR2 is SASEGT. The germline V and J ends were trimmed by 8 bases and 0 bases, with 7 bases remaining between them. There are 12 residues in the CDR3.

This chain joins TRBV6-1 and TRBJ1-2; D gene ambiguous. The source was peripheral blood mononuclear cells (PBMCs), collected when the disease was refractory, from a patient treated with antithyroid drugs. This TCR derives from a female donor with Graves disease. The CDR3 nucleotides read TGTGCCAGCGGCGAACCTAACTATGGCTACACCTTC. Translated, it gives CASGEPNYGYTF.